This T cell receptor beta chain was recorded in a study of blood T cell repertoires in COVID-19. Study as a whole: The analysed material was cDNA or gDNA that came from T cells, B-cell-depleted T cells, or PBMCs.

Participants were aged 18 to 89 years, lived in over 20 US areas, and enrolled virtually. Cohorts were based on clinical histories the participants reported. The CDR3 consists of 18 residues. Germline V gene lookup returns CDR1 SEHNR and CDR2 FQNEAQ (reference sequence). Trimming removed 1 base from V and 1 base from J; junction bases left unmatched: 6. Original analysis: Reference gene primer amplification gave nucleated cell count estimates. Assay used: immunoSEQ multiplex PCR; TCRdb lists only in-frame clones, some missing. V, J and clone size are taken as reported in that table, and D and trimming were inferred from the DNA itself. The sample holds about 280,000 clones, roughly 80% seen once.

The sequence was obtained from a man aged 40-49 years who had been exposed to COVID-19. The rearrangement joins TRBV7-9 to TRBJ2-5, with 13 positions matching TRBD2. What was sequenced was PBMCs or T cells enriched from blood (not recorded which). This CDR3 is CASSLETSGRASQETQYF. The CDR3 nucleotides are TGTGCCAGCAGCTTAGAAACTAGCGGGAGGGCCAGCCAAGAGACCCAGTACTTC. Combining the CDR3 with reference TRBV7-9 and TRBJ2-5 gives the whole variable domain DTGVSQNPRHKITKRGQNVTFRCDPISEHNRLYWYRQTLGQGPEFLTYFQNEAQLEKSRLLSDRFSAERPKGSFSTLEIQRTEQGDSAMYLCASSLETSGRASQETQYFGPGTRLLVL.